The T cell receptor beta chain described here comes from a study of blood T cells in healthy people across ages. On the study more broadly: The template switching approach captured approximately one barcoded beta molecule for every two T cells.

Each donor had about 10 milliliters of peripheral blood drawn. Combining a sample-barcoded 5' primer with a J-beta primer mix, a second PCR ran for roughly 7 to 12 cycles. TCRdb re-called the 5' RACE reads with MiXCR, one entry per CDR3 protein. The sample has about 1.5 million distinct CDR3 sequences, about 42% seen once. Whole-study findings and limits: A strong correlation was found between TCR beta diversity and the percentage of naive T cells. For the donors, CMV status was unknown and possibly confounded expanded clonotype changes.

This clonotype showed up just a few times. The antigen is unknown. V lost 3 bases, J lost 2 bases, and 15 bases lay in between. The CDR3 contains 16 residues. CDR1 is MNHNS and CDR2 is SASEGT in the germline V gene. The TCR originated in a woman aged 18-29 years in good health. The specimen sequenced was blood. The rearrangement joins TRBV6-1 to TRBJ2-3, with D possibly matching TRBD2 (6 bases). The CDR3 DNA reads TGTGCCAGCAGTGATCAGGGACTGACTCCCACAGATACGCAGTATTTT. This encodes CASSDQGLTPTDTQYF.